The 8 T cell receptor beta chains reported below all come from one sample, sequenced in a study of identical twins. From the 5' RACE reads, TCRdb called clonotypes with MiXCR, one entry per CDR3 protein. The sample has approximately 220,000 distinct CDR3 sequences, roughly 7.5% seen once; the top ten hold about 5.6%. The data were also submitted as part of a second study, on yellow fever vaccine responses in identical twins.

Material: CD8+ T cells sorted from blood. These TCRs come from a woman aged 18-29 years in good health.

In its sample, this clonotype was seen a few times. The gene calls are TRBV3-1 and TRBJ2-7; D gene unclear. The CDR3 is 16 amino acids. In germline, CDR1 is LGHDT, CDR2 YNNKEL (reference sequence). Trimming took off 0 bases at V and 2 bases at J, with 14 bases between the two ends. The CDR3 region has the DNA TGTGCCAGCAGCCAAGATCCAGTGTCGAACACCTACGAGCAGTACTTC. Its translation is CASSQDPVSNTYEQYF.

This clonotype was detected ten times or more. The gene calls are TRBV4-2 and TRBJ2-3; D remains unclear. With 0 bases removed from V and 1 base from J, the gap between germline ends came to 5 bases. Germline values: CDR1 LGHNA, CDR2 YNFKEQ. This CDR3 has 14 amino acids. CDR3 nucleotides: TGTGCCAGCAGCCAAGAGTCTGGCACAGATACGCAGTATTTT. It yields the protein CASSQESGTDTQYF.

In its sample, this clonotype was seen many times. CDR3 sequence reads: CASSRGGVDTQYF. In nucleotides, the CDR3 is TGTGCCAGCAGCCGCGGAGGGGTAGATACGCAGTATTTT. This chain connects TRBV4-2 to TRBJ2-3; possible D gene TRBD2, 6 bases. CDR1 is LGHNA and CDR2 is YNFKEQ in the germline V gene. This CDR3 comprises 13 residues. Trimming shortened V by 4 bases and J by 5 bases, and 10 bases separated the two germline ends.

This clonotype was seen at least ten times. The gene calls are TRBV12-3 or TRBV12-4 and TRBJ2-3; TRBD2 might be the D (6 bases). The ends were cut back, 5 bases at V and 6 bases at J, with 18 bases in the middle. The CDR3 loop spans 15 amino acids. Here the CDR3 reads CASSLLEGRLDTQYF. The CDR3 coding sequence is TGTGCCAGCAGTCTTTTGGAGGGGAGGTTGGATACGCAGTATTTT.

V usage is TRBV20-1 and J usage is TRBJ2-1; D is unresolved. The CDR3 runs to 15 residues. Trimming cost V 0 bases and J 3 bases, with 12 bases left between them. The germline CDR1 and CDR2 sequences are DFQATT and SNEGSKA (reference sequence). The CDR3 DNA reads TGCAGTGCTAGAGATCCAGCGAGCTACTACAATGAGCAGTTCTTC. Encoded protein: CSARDPASYYNEQFF.

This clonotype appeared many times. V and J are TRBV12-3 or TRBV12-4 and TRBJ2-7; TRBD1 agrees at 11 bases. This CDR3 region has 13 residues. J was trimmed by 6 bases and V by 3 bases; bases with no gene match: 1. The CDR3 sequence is CASSFGTGGEQYF. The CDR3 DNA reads TGTGCCAGCAGTTTTGGGACAGGGGGCGAGCAGTACTTC.

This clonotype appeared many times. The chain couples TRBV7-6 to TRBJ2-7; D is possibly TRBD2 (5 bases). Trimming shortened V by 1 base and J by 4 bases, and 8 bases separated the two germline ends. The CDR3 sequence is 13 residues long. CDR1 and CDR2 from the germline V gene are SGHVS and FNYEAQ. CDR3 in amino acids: CASSLGEYYEQYV. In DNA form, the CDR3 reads TGTGCCAGCAGCTTAGGGGAGTATTACGAGCAGTACGTC.

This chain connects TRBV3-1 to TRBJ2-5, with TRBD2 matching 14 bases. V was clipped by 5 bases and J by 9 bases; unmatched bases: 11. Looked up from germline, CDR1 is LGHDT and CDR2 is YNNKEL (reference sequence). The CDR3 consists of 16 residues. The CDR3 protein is CASSFRLAGGIWAQYF. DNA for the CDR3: TGTGCCAGCAGCTTCCGACTAGCGGGGGGGATATGGGCCCAGTACTTC.